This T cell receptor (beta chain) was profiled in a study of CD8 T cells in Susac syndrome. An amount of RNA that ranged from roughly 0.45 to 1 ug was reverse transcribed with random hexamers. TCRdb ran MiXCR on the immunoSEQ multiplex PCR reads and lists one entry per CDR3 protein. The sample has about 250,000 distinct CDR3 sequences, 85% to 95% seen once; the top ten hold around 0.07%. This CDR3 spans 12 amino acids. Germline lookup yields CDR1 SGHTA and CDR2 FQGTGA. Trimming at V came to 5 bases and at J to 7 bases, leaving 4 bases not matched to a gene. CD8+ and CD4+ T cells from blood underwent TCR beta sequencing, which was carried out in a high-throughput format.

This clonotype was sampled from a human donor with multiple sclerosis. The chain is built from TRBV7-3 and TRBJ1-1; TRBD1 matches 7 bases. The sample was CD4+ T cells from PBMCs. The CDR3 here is CASSTGVGEAFF. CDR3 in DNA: TGTGCCAGCAGCACAGGGGTAGGTGAAGCTTTCTTT.